This T cell receptor beta chain was recorded in a study of shared clonotypes between healthy human individuals. This clone was seen just once. Terminally differentiated effector memory CD45RA+ cells were excluded by CCR7 positive selection of CD45RO-negative cells. Assay used: immunoSEQ multiplex PCR; TCRdb lists only in-frame clones, some missing. The profile covers around 610,000 clones, with roughly 96% appearing a single time and roughly 0.1% taken by the ten largest. This receptor was taken from a woman aged 25 to 45 in good health. The sequencing sample was made of naive CD8+ T cells sorted from blood.

CDR3 in amino acids: CASSPGGGPSGNTIYF. Written as DNA, the CDR3 is TGTGCCAGCAGCCCCGGGGGGGGGCCCTCTGGAAACACCATATATTTT. This sequence joins TRBV9 and TRBJ1-3; possible D gene TRBD1, 6 bases. In germline, CDR1 is SGDLS, CDR2 YYNGEE. CDR3 size: 16 residues. V was trimmed by 4 bases and J by 0 bases, leaving 14 bases between them.